The 32 T cell receptor beta chains below all came from one sample that was sequenced in a study of beta chain features in type 1 diabetes. No antigens are known for them. General observations from the study: There was a moderate but significant shortening of TCRB CDR3s in all four CD4+ subsets of Type 1 diabetes patients.

Every bit of the isolated RNA underwent reverse transcription, so sequencing read expressed TCRB transcripts. Using immunoSEQ multiplex PCR, the repertoire was profiled, and TCRdb retains in-frame clones only, with some absent. Of around 250,000 clones detected, approximately 25% appear once; the ten largest clones hold around 0.011%. Sequencing was done on a sample of naive CD4+ T cells from blood. The source of these receptors is a woman between 25 and 40 years old with type 1 diabetes.

This chain links TRBV4-1 with TRBJ2-7; TRBD2 matches at 8 bases. The CDR3 consists of 14 residues. CDR1 MGHRA and CDR2 YSYEKL come from the germline V gene. V shed 5 bases and J 6 bases; nucleotides not matched to a gene: 9. The CDR3 loop is CASSGGSGTGEQYF. Here the CDR3 DNA reads TGCGCCAGCAGCGGTGGTAGCGGGACGGGCGAGCAGTACTTC.

A few counts support this clone. The genes are TRBV5-4 and TRBJ2-2; 11 bases line up with TRBD2. This CDR3 spans 17 amino acids. The V gene's germline CDR1 is SGHNT and CDR2 YYREEE (reference sequence). The V gene end was trimmed by 0 bases and the J gene end by 1 base; junction bases not matched to a gene: 2. The CDR3 region is CASSLGLAGGNTGELFF. Written as DNA, the CDR3 is TGTGCCAGCAGCTTGGGGCTAGCGGGAGGGAACACCGGGGAGCTGTTTTTT.

The table lists this clone with a few counts. The V gene is TRBV29-1, the J gene TRBJ2-2; 10 bases match TRBD1. The trim removed 6 bases at V and 6 bases at J, leaving 7 bases unmatched. CDR3 length: 14 residues. Germline CDR1 is SQVTM and CDR2 is ANQGSEA. The CDR3 loop is CSVRGQGMSGELFF. The CDR3 coding sequence is TGCAGCGTAAGGGGACAGGGGATGTCCGGGGAGCTGTTTTTT.

This clone has a handful of counts. V usage is TRBV28 and J usage is TRBJ1-2; 7 nucleotides align to TRBD1. CDR3 length equals 14 residues. Germline V gives CDR1 MDHEN, CDR2 SYDVKM. V gave up 1 base and J gave up 5 bases; unmatched junction bases: 4. CDR3 DNA: TGTGCCAGCAGTTTATATGGGACAGATTATGGCTACACCTTC. This codes for CASSLYGTDYGYTF.

The gene calls are TRBV28 and TRBJ2-1; D is unresolved. The V gene lost 4 bases and the J gene lost 3 bases, with 4 bases spanning the gap. The length of the CDR3 is 12 residues. Germline CDR1 is MDHEN and CDR2 is SYDVKM. CDR3 DNA sequence: TGTGCCAGCAGTTCCCTCTACAATGAGCAGTTCTTC. This sequence encodes CASSSLYNEQFF.

This clone has more than one count but fewer than ten. The chain employs TRBV7-2 and TRBJ2-7; TRBD2 might be the D (7 bases). The CDR3 consists of 15 residues. V was shortened by 5 bases and J by 5 bases, with 19 bases between the two germline ends. Germline V gene sequence: CDR1 SGHTA, CDR2 FQGNSA. This CDR3 is CASSLHWGGRNEQYF. CDR3 nucleotide sequence: TGTGCCAGCAGCCTCCACTGGGGGGGCAGAAACGAGCAGTACTTC.

This chain connects TRBV15 to TRBJ1-2; the D gene is possibly TRBD1 (6 bases). The ends were cut back, 3 bases at V and 8 bases at J, with 16 bases in the middle. This CDR3 has 14 amino acids. The germline V gene has CDR1 LNHNV and CDR2 YYDKDF (reference sequence). CDR3 residues: CATSSIRGSGGYTF. CDR3 nucleotide sequence: TGTGCCACCAGCAGCATCAGGGGAAGCGGCGGCTACACCTTC.

The chain couples TRBV23-1 to TRBJ2-7, with TRBD1 matching 9 bases. TRBV23-1 is known as an ORF, though its function is uncertain. This CDR3 has 12 residues. V was clipped by 8 bases and J by 2 bases; unmatched bases: 1. In DNA form, the CDR3 reads TGCGCCAGCCGGGACAGGGCCTACGAGCAGTACTTC. As protein: CASRDRAYEQYF.

The chain employs TRBV29-1 and TRBJ2-7; 7 bases map to TRBD2. From germline, CDR1 is SQVTM and CDR2 ANQGSEA. This CDR3 is built from 11 residues. V trimming: 7 bases; J trimming: 3 bases; junction bases outside the gene matches: 3. The CDR3 spells CSGTGGYEQYF. CDR3 coding DNA: TGCAGCGGGACGGGAGGCTACGAGCAGTACTTC.

In this sample, this clone turned up a few times. The rearrangement joins TRBV29-1 to TRBJ2-1, with D possibly TRBD2 on 6 matching bases. The CDR3 totals 12 residues. CDR1 SQVTM and CDR2 ANQGSEA come from the germline V gene. Trimming removed 4 bases from V and 9 bases from J, with 13 bases in between. The CDR3 is CSVGGRDREQFF. The CDR3 DNA sequence: TGCAGCGTTGGAGGGCGGGACCGTGAGCAGTTCTTC.

This clone has only a few counts. J is TRBJ2-1 and V is TRBV5-4, with unresolved D. The V end was cut by 3 bases, the J end by 4 bases, with 20 bases between. Looked up from germline, CDR1 is SGHNT and CDR2 is YYREEE (reference sequence). The CDR3 is 17 residues long. The CDR3 DNA sequence: TGTGCCAGCAGCTCCCGTTCTTCTGGCGAGGCTTACAATGAGCAGTTCTTC. This codes for CASSSRSSGEAYNEQFF.

This clone has more than one count but fewer than ten. The chain combines TRBV14 with TRBJ2-5, with D unresolved. The germline V gene has CDR1 SGHDN and CDR2 FVKESK. Trimming shortened V by 3 bases and J by 4 bases, and 9 bases separated the two germline ends. The CDR3 totals 13 residues. The chain's CDR3 is CASSHQTGETQYF. The CDR3 DNA reads as TGTGCCAGCAGCCACCAGACGGGAGAGACCCAGTACTTC.

This rearrangement joins TRBV29-1 to TRBJ1-5, with 10 bases aligning to TRBD1. Unmatched junction bases numbered 3, after V lost 6 bases and J lost 1 base. Germline lookup yields CDR1 SQVTM and CDR2 ANQGSEA. This CDR3 spans 14 amino acids. CDR3 region: CSVRTGGSNQPQHF. The CDR3 DNA reads TGCAGCGTCCGGACAGGGGGAAGCAATCAGCCCCAGCATTTT.

Only a few counts were recorded for this clone. V usage is TRBV7-2 and J usage is TRBJ2-7, with 9 bases aligning to TRBD2. The CDR3 covers 15 residues. Germline values: CDR1 SGHTA, CDR2 FQGNSA. The trim removed 0 bases at V and 4 bases at J, leaving 4 bases unmatched. CDR3 nucleotides: TGTGCCAGCAGCTTAGCTTCACTAGCGGGTTACGAGCAGTACTTC. It translates to CASSLASLAGYEQYF.

This clone was observed a handful of times. The V call is TRBV10-2, the J call TRBJ2-1, with 7 bases fitting TRBD2. The CDR3 length is 13 residues. J lost 2 bases, V lost 7 bases, and 2 bases had no gene match. CDR1 WSHSY and CDR2 SAAADI come from the germline V gene. As DNA, the CDR3 is TGCGCCAGCACTGGACTAGCCTACAATGAGCAGTTCTTC. It specifies CASTGLAYNEQFF.

J is TRBJ2-2 and V is TRBV9; 7 bases are shared with TRBD2. The CDR3 loop spans 14 amino acids. Germline V gene sequence: CDR1 SGDLS, CDR2 YYNGEE. The V gene end was trimmed by 0 bases and the J gene end by 4 bases; junction bases not matched to a gene: 0. CDR3 in DNA: TGTGCCAGCAGCGTAGGCGGGGGCACCGGGGAGCTGTTTTTT. Its translation: CASSVGGGTGELFF.

The chain has TRBV4-1 and TRBJ1-5; possibly TRBD1 for D (6 bases). Trimming stripped 5 bases from V and 4 bases from J, with 9 bases between. Germline CDR1 and CDR2: MGHRA and YSYEKL. The CDR3 spans 13 residues. The DNA of the CDR3 is TGCGCCAGCAGCGTACAGGGAAATCAGCCCCAGCATTTT. This gives the protein CASSVQGNQPQHF.

This chain links TRBV30 with TRBJ2-2, with 9 bases lining up with TRBD2. The CDR3 sequence is 15 residues long. Germline CDR1 GTSNPN, CDR2 SVGIG (reference sequence). J gave up 4 bases and V 0 bases, and 3 bases lay outside the gene matches. CDR3 loop: CAWSVPGLATGELFF. The CDR3 region has the DNA TGTGCCTGGAGTGTACCGGGACTAGCCACCGGGGAGCTGTTTTTT. The whole variable domain, remainder taken from reference TRBV30 and TRBJ2-2, is SQTIHQWPATLVQPVGSPLSLECTVEGTSNPNLYWYRQAAGRGLQLLFYSVGIGQISSEVPQNLSASRPQDRQFILSSKKLLLSDSGFYLCAWSVPGLATGELFFGEGSRLTVL.

The rearrangement uses TRBV5-4 and TRBJ2-7, with D tentatively TRBD2 (6 bases). The CDR3 totals 15 residues. CDR1 is SGHNT, CDR2 YYREEE, per germline (reference sequence). V was clipped by 1 base and J by 2 bases, with 13 bases between them. The CDR3 reads CASSLWGGAAYEQYF. The CDR3 nucleotides read TGTGCCAGCAGCTTGTGGGGCGGGGCCGCCTACGAGCAGTACTTC.

The J gene is TRBJ1-2, the V gene TRBV23-1; TRBD1 might be the D (6 bases). TRBV23-1 is reported as an ORF; its role is uncertain. CDR3 length: 13 amino acids. Trimming stripped 8 bases from V and 7 bases from J, with 17 bases between. Here the CDR3 DNA reads TGCGCCAGCGGTCCGACAGGAAAAAGTGGCTACACCTTC. Amino acid sequence: CASGPTGKSGYTF.

The chain joins TRBV7-9 to TRBJ1-2; no definite D call. Trimming removed 3 bases from V and 2 bases from J, with 7 bases in between. Germline loops: CDR1 SEHNR, CDR2 FQNEAQ (reference sequence). CDR3 size: 13 residues. The CDR3 DNA reads TGTGCCAGCAGCTTGAAGGAGAACTATGGCTACACCTTC. The encoded protein is CASSLKENYGYTF. The full variable domain, completed using reference TRBV7-9 and TRBJ1-2, is DTGVSQNPRHKITKRGQNVTFRCDPISEHNRLYWYRQTLGQGPEFLTYFQNEAQLEKSRLLSDRFSAERPKGSFSTLEIQRTEQGDSAMYLCASSLKENYGYTFGSGTRLTVV.

V gene TRBV2 combines with J gene TRBJ1-1, with D possibly TRBD1 on 5 matching bases. Per germline, CDR1 SNHLY and CDR2 FYNNEI. Deletions cut 3 bases from V and 4 bases from J, with 12 bases between. The CDR3 covers 14 residues. The CDR3, as DNA: TGTGCCAGCAGTGAGCGGGGGGTCGGCACTGAAGCTTTCTTT. Protein: CASSERGVGTEAFF. Full variable domain (missing parts from reference TRBV2 and TRBJ1-1): EPEVTQTPSHQVTQMGQEVILRCVPISNHLYFYWYRQILGQKVEFLVSFYNNEISEKSEIFDDQFSVERPDGSNFTLKIRSTKLEDSAMYFCASSERGVGTEAFFGQGTRLTVV.

This clone was counted between two and nine times. At one of its ends the junction is not consistent with the germline gene, which may arise from a read error. This rearrangement joins TRBV2 to TRBJ1-5, with 8 bases identical to TRBD1. Germline V gene sequence: CDR1 SNHLY, CDR2 FYNNEI. The CDR3 consists of 15 residues. The CDR3 bases are TGTGCCAGCAGTAAAGCGACAGGGGAAAATCAGCCCCAGCATTTT. Amino acids: CASSKATGENQPQHF.

The chain recombines TRBV7-9 with TRBJ2-5; D possibly corresponds to TRBD1 (5 bases). Trimming cost V 0 bases and J 5 bases, with 13 bases left between them. This CDR3 is built from 15 residues. Per germline, CDR1 SEHNR and CDR2 FQNEAQ (reference sequence). The CDR3 coding sequence is TGTGCCAGCAGCTTAGCGCTCGCAGGGCGGGAGACCCAGTACTTC. Its protein is CASSLALAGRETQYF. The variable domain in full, completed from reference TRBV7-9 and TRBJ2-5, reads DTGVSQNPRHKITKRGQNVTFRCDPISEHNRLYWYRQTLGQGPEFLTYFQNEAQLEKSRLLSDRFSAERPKGSFSTLEIQRTEQGDSAMYLCASSLALAGRETQYFGPGTRLLVL.

J is TRBJ2-7 and V is TRBV5-1; 10 positions agree with TRBD2. V lost 2 bases, J lost 4 bases, and 6 bases stayed unmatched. This CDR3 has 15 residues. Germline V gives CDR1 SGHRS, CDR2 YFSETQ. Written as DNA, the CDR3 is TGCGCCAGCAGCTTCCTAGCGGGAGTTAGATACGAGCAGTACTTC. It encodes CASSFLAGVRYEQYF.

The J gene is TRBJ2-3, the V gene TRBV5-6; 8 bases align to TRBD1. Germline V lookup: CDR1 SGHDT, CDR2 YYEEEE. J gave up 6 bases and V 4 bases, and 7 bases lay outside the gene matches. The length of the CDR3 is 14 residues. For the CDR3, the DNA is TGTGCCAGCAGCGGCGACAGGGGAGACGATACGCAGTATTTT. Translation: CASSGDRGDDTQYF. The full variable domain, rest sourced from reference TRBV5-6 and TRBJ2-3, is DAGVTQSPTHLIKTRGQQVTLRCSPKSGHDTVSWYQQALGQGPQFIFQYYEEEERQRGNFPDRFSGHQFPNYSSELNVNALLLGDSALYLCASSGDRGDDTQYFGPGTRLTVL.

V usage is TRBV29-1 and J usage is TRBJ1-3, with a tentative D call TRBD1 (6 bases). Germline values: CDR1 SQVTM, CDR2 ANQGSEA. This CDR3 is 11 amino acids long. The V end was cut by 5 bases, the J end by 14 bases, with 16 bases between. The CDR3, as DNA: TGCAGCGTTTTGACAGGCAGCTGGGTATATTTT. Residues: CSVLTGSWVYF.

This rearrangement joins TRBV29-1 to TRBJ1-2, with 7 bases fitting TRBD1. The CDR3 totals 11 residues. Trimming at V came to 7 bases and at J to 4 bases, leaving 3 bases not matched to a gene. CDR1 SQVTM and CDR2 ANQGSEA come from the germline V gene. Written as DNA, the CDR3 is TGCAGCGATTGGACAGGCTATGGCTACACCTTC. Protein sequence: CSDWTGYGYTF.

This clone turned up a few times. The V call is TRBV2, the J call TRBJ2-1, with 9 bases aligning to TRBD1. CDR1 SNHLY and CDR2 FYNNEI come from the germline V gene. J was trimmed by 9 bases and V by 4 bases; bases with no gene match: 7. The length of the CDR3 is 14 residues. This CDR3 is CASSVGQGVGEQFF. The CDR3 nucleotides are TGTGCCAGCAGTGTGGGACAGGGCGTTGGTGAGCAGTTCTTC.

The rearrangement links TRBV30 to TRBJ1-2, with D possibly matching TRBD1 (5 bases). CDR1 GTSNPN and CDR2 SVGIG come from the germline V gene (reference sequence). This CDR3 is 14 amino acids long. Trimming stripped 2 bases from V and 4 bases from J, with 14 bases between. The CDR3 DNA reads TGTGCCTGGAGTCCAGGGCCCCTGGGCTATGGCTACACCTTC. Its translation is CAWSPGPLGYGYTF.

This clone was seen a handful of times. The chain uses TRBV2 and TRBJ1-4, with 9 bases identical to TRBD1. CDR1 and CDR2 from the germline V gene are SNHLY and FYNNEI. The CDR3 contains 14 residues. J lost 8 bases, V lost 5 bases, and 6 bases had no gene match. CDR3 bases: TGTGCCAGCAGTCGCCGACAGGGGGAAGAAAAACTGTTTTTT. Translation: CASSRRQGEEKLFF. Using reference TRBV2 and TRBJ1-4 for the parts outside the CDR3, the full variable domain is EPEVTQTPSHQVTQMGQEVILRCVPISNHLYFYWYRQILGQKVEFLVSFYNNEISEKSEIFDDQFSVERPDGSNFTLKIRSTKLEDSAMYFCASSRRQGEEKLFFGSGTQLSVL.

This clone came up a few times. The chain employs TRBV18 and TRBJ1-4; D remains unclear. Germline CDR1 is KGHSH and CDR2 is LQKENI. CDR3 length: 13 amino acids. Trimming removed 6 bases from V and 6 bases from J, with 11 bases in between. The CDR3 DNA reads TGTGCCAGCTCTCCCTGGGGAGATGAAAAACTGTTTTTT. It specifies CASSPWGDEKLFF.